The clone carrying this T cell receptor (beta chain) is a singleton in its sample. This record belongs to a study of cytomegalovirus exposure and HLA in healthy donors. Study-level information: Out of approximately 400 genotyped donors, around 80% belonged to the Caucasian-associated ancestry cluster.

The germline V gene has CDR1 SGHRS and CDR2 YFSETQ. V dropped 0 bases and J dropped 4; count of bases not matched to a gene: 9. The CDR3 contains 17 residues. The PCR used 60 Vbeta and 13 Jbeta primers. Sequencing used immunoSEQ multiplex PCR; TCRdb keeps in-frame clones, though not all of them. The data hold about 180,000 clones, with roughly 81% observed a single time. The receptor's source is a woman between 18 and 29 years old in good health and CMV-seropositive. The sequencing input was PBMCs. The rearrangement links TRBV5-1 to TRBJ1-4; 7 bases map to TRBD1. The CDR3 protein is CASSLAELGTVNEKLFF. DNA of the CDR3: TGCGCCAGCAGCTTGGCCGAGTTGGGGACAGTTAATGAAAAACTGTTTTTT.